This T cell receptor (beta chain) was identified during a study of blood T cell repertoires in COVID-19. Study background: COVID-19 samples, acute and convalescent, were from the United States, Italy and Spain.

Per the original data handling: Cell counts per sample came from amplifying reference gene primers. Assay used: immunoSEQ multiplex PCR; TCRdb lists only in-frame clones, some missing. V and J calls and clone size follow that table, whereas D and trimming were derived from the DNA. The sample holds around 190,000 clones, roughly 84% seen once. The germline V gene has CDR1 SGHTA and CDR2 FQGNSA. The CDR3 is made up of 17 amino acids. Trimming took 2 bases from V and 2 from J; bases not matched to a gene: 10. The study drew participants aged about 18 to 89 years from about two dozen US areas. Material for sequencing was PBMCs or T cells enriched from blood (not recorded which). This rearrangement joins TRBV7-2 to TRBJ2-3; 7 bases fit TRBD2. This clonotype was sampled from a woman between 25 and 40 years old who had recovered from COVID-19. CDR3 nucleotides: TGTGCCAGCAGCTTAAGACAGAAGCGGGGATACACAGATACGCAGTATTTT. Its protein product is CASSLRQKRGYTDTQYF.